The following is a T cell receptor beta chain sequence with its context. The antigen it recognizes is unknown. No much larger clonotype is one base removed from it; base qualities were not supplied. The record originates from a study of blood T cell repertoires in COVID-19 (dated by TCRdb to 2018 to 2020). Notes on the research overall: The collaborator samples originated in the United States, Italy and Spain and spanned the acute and convalescent phases of COVID-19. The material from the prospective study consisted of cDNA or gDNA derived from T cells, B-cell-depleted T cells, or PBMCs. Deeply sampled blood TCRbeta repertoires from subjects exposed to, actively infected with, or recovered from COVID-19 were included in the dataset. The repertoires were released in a freely available public database meant as a resource for research on the immune response to SARS-CoV-2. The samples were drawn from the first 160 participants of the ongoing ImmuneRACE study and from 1,254 subjects provided by 6 global collaborators. Nearly every sample came with metadata listing a de-identified subject ID, COVID-19 status, age in years and sex. Where available, HLA class I and class II types were obtained from metadata supplied by the sample provider rather than from assay-based typing. Here is what the overall study found, with its caveats: How much clinical and demographic metadata was included differed by source and by participant, and the metadata was provided uncurated.

The immunoSEQ Assay, a bias-controlled multiplex PCR, was used to amplify TCRbeta CDR3 regions from genomic DNA. The original pipeline was this. The number of nucleated cells in each sample was estimated by amplification of reference gene primers within the assay. To quantify the absolute abundance of each unique TCRbeta CDR3 rearrangement, sequence reads were collapsed and filtered. For each sample, productive Simpson clonality was calculated as the square root of Simpson's diversity index across productive rearrangements. TCRdb stores this immuneACCESS table with in-frame sequences only. Part of the clones is absent; in the studies checked, under half of the shortfall reflects unresolved V genes, and no reason is known for the rest. D and trimming come from the DNA, and the V and J calls and clone size come from that table. The table for this sample lists fewer than 350,000 clones; under 95% of them were counted only once. 2.8% of the sample is in the top ten clones.

In the prospective study, participants were about 18 to 100 years old, resided in 25 or so geographic areas of the United States, and were enrolled through a virtual design. In the prospective study, cohorts were assigned on the basis of participant-reported clinical history obtained from a screening survey and a study questionnaire. Exposed participants had been in contact, within 2 weeks of entering the study, with a person who had a PCR-confirmed or clinician-diagnosed case of COVID-19. Each participant in the prospective study had whole blood, serum and a nasopharyngeal or oropharyngeal swab collected by mobile phlebotomists. Over an approximately 2-month period, participants in the prospective study had the option of providing additional blood draws and questionnaires. Prospective study blood samples were shipped either frozen or at room temperature before DNA extraction. Counted from cysteine to phenylalanine, this CDR3 has 13 amino acids. Only the CDR3 DNA is retained, 39 bases long and in frame from the first base. The trim is 5 bases for V and 7 bases for J, with a gap of 12 bases between the germline ends. The CDR1 and CDR2 encoded by the germline V gene are MDHEN and SYDVKM.

The sequence came from a man aged 40-49 years who had been exposed to COVID-19. Material: PBMCs or T cells enriched from blood (not recorded which). The V and J genes are TRBV28 and TRBJ2-1; the D gene is possibly TRBD1, with 5 bases matching. CDR3 reads: CASSLRALNEQFF. The nucleotide sequence reads as follows: TGTGCCAGCAGTCTCAGGGCCCTAAATGAGCAGTTCTTC.